This T cell receptor (beta chain) was captured by sequencing in a study of technical replicates of blood from a handful of donors. Using immunoSEQ multiplex PCR, the repertoire was profiled, and TCRdb retains in-frame clones only, with some absent. The sample lists some 76,000 clones, approximately 98% occurring once. Per the germline V gene, CDR1 is MNHEY and CDR2 is SMNVEV (reference sequence). J gave up 4 bases and V 6 bases, and 10 bases lay outside the gene matches. The CDR3 loop spans 15 amino acids. Sequencing input: T cells isolated from PBMCs. The gene calls are TRBV27 and TRBJ1-2; 8 bases are shared with TRBD1. This TCR came from a human donor in good health. CDR3 sequence (DNA): TGTGCCAGCAGACTGGACAGGGAGGTGAGCTATGGCTACACCTTC. It yields the protein CASRLDREVSYGYTF.